The table lists the clone carrying this T cell receptor beta chain with a count of one. In the original workflow: Reference gene primer amplification in the assay estimated nucleated cell counts. The table came from immunoSEQ multiplex PCR; TCRdb's copy has only in-frame clones and leaves some out. V and J calls and clone size are copied from that table; D and trimming were computed from the DNA. Of around 86,000 clones listed, 84% were seen once; the top ten hold approximately 12%. The data were taken from a study of blood T cell repertoires in COVID-19. Study background: PBMCs, B-cell-depleted T cells, or T cells provided the cDNA or gDNA that made up the material.

This TCR was recovered from a human donor in a cohort sampled during active COVID-19. Sequenced material: peripheral blood.

DNA for the CDR3: TGTGCCAGTAGTATAAGTCGACAGAACACTGAAGCTTTCTTT. Its translation: CASSISRQNTEAFF. V and J are TRBV19 and TRBJ1-1; no firm D call. This CDR3 comprises 14 residues. Between the trimmed V and J ends, which lost 2 bases and 1 base, there was a span of 8 bases. The germline gives CDR1 LNHDA, CDR2 SQIVND (reference sequence). Full variable domain (remainder filled in from reference TRBV19 and TRBJ1-1): DGGITQSPKYLFRKEGQNVTLSCEQNLNHDAMYWYRQDPGQGLRLIYYSQIVNDFQKGDIAEGYSVSREKKESFPLTVTSAQKNPTAFYLCASSISRQNTEAFFGQGTRLTVV.